The rows below give T cell receptor beta chains drawn from one sample of a study of vaccination and CD4 T cells after COVID-19. Their antigens remain unidentified. One entry per CDR3 protein results from TCRdb running MiXCR on the PCR reads. In the table there are more than 7,500 distinct CDR3 sequences, around 55% of which are singletons. The sample was CD4+ T cells from blood, cultured in vitro. The receptor source for this set is a human donor who had recovered from COVID-19. Both conserved end residues are part of each CDR3. A D gene is named only where the DNA matches it firmly. Clone size appears in some rows only: once, few, many, or a class for an expanded clone.

>TRBV19|TRBD1|-|TRBJ1-2
TGTGCCAGTAGTGGACAGGGCGTGCCCCGGGCTGGTGGCTACACCTTC
CASSGQGVPRAGGYTF
>TRBV20-1|TRBD1|-|TRBJ1-1
TGCAGTGCCGAGGGGCAGGGGGCATTGGCTGAAGCTTTCTTT
CSAEGQGALAEAFF
>TRBV29-1|-|-|TRBJ1-2
TGCAGCGTGTTAGGGGGAGAATATGGCTACACCTTC
CSVLGGEYGYTF
>TRBV24-1|TRBD1|few|TRBJ1-2
TGTGCCACCAGTGACACAGGGGGCCGAGGCTACACCTTC
CATSDTGGRGYTF
>TRBV27|-|-|TRBJ2-3
TGTGCCAGCAGTCTCCAGCGGAACACAGATACGCAGTATTTT
CASSLQRNTDTQYF
>TRBV27|-|once|TRBJ2-7
TGTGCCAGCAGTTTAGGGCCCCAACGAGCCGAGCAGTACTTC
CASSLGPQRAEQYF
>TRBV5-8|-|-|TRBJ1-6
TGTGCCAGCAGCTTAGAGTGGGGAACGGGTAATTCACCCCTCCACTTT
CASSLEWGTGNSPLHF
>TRBV10-2|-|-|TRBJ2-5
TGCGCCAGCAGTGAGTCTTGGGGGGATGTAGAGACCCAGTACTTC
CASSESWGDVETQYF
>TRBV24-1|-|-|TRBJ1-2
TGTGCCACCAGTGAGGAAGGGGGAGGCTACACCTTC
CATSEEGGGYTF
>TRBV7-2|TRBD1|-|TRBJ1-1
TGTGCCAGCAGCCCCCATGGACAGGGGGCTAGCACTGAAGCTTTCTTT
CASSPHGQGASTEAFF
>TRBV18|-|few|TRBJ2-1
TGTGCCAGCTCGGGGCAAAATGACAATGAGCAGTTCTTC
CASSGQNDNEQFF
>TRBV6-1|-|once|TRBJ1-5
TGTGCCAGCAGTGAAAGTGGTCCTGATAGATTACAGCATTTT
CASSESGPDRLQHF
>TRBV6-1|-|few|TRBJ1-2
TGTGCCAGCAGTGAGGGACAAACCAGGCGCTACACCTTC
CASSEGQTRRYTF
>TRBV6-1|-|-|TRBJ1-2
TGTGCCAGCGGTCTGACTAACTATGGCTACACCTTC
CASGLTNYGYTF
>TRBV6-2/TRBV6-3|-|few|TRBJ2-4
TGTGCCAGCAGTCCCAATCGATTGGGGGACATTCAGTACTTC
CASSPNRLGDIQYF
>TRBV7-2|-|-|TRBJ1-1
TGTGCCAGCAGCTTAGTAAGGGGATATATTACTGAAGCTTTCTTT
CASSLVRGYITEAFF
>TRBV27|-|-|TRBJ2-3
TGTGCCAGGGTTCGCGCAGATACGCAGTATTTT
CARVRADTQYF
>TRBV4-1|-|once|TRBJ1-2
TGCGCCAGCAGCCAAGATCCCGTTAACTATGGCTACACCTTC
CASSQDPVNYGYTF
>TRBV24-1|TRBD2|once|TRBJ2-1
TGTGCCACCAGGTCTAGCGGGGTTTACAATGAGCAGTTCTTC
CATRSSGVYNEQFF
>TRBV6-4|-|few|TRBJ1-2
TGTGCCAGCAGTGAGAGGGGGGCCTACGGTGGCTACACCTTC
CASSERGAYGGYTF
>TRBV7-6|TRBD1|-|TRBJ1-1
TGTGCCAGCAGCTTAGGGACAGGGGCAAACACTGAAGCTTTCTTT
CASSLGTGANTEAFF
>TRBV24-1|-|-|TRBJ2-7
TGTGCCACCAGTGTAGGGCACTCCTACGAGCAGTACTTC
CATSVGHSYEQYF
>TRBV20-1|TRBD2|few|TRBJ2-1
TGCAGTGCTACTCGAGCGGGGAGAGGCTACAATGAGCAGTTCTTC
CSATRAGRGYNEQFF
>TRBV7-2|-|once|TRBJ1-2
TGTGCCAGCAGCTTAGCGGCGGTGGGCTACACCTTC
CASSLAAVGYTF
>TRBV2|-|-|TRBJ1-3
TGTGCCAGCAGTGCTGGGATGGACACCATATATTTT
CASSAGMDTIYF
>TRBV20-1|-|-|TRBJ1-3
TGCAGCGTCTCAGACCCATCATCCCATGTCTCTGGAAACACCATATATTTT
CSVSDPSSHVSGNTIYF
>TRBV7-8|-|-|TRBJ1-2
TGTGCCAGCAGCTTAGGTTCGAGTGGAGGGTCCTATGGCTACACCTTC
CASSLGSSGGSYGYTF
>TRBV19|-|-|TRBJ1-1
TGTGCCAGTAAAAACCCCCGGACTATTAACACTGAAGCTTTCTTT
CASKNPRTINTEAFF
>TRBV20-1|-|-|TRBJ2-1
TGCAGTGCTCCTGTTAATAGGGGGAATGAGCAGTTCTTC
CSAPVNRGNEQFF
>TRBV6-1|-|-|TRBJ2-7
TGTGCCAGCAGAGACTCCTACGAGCAGTACTTC
CASRDSYEQYF
>TRBV28|-|-|TRBJ1-5
TGTGCCAGCAGGTCCAACCGGGGGAGGAACAATCAGCCCCAGCATTTT
CASRSNRGRNNQPQHF
>TRBV6-2/TRBV6-3|TRBD1|-|TRBJ1-2
TGTGCCAGCACCCCCCCGGACAGGGGAAATGGCTACACCTTC
CASTPPDRGNGYTF
>TRBV15|-|few|TRBJ1-1
TGTGCCACCAGCAGACAGGGTAATACTGAAGCTTTCTTT
CATSRQGNTEAFF
>TRBV28|-|-|TRBJ1-5
TGTGCCAGCAGTTACTATAGCAATCAGCCCCAGCATTTT
CASSYYSNQPQHF
>TRBV10-3|-|few|TRBJ1-2
TGTGCCATCAGTGAGTCCTGGACAGCGTCCTATGGCTACACCTTC
CAISESWTASYGYTF
>TRBV12-3/TRBV12-4|-|-|TRBJ1-2
TGTGCCAGCAGTTTCGGGCAGGGTCGTGGCTACACCTTC
CASSFGQGRGYTF
>TRBV28|-|few|TRBJ1-2
TGTGCCAGCAGTTTCTTCACAACAGGTTCACATGGCTACACCTTC
CASSFFTTGSHGYTF
>TRBV5-1|TRBD1|once|TRBJ1-1
TGCGCCAGCAGCTTGAGCTGGACAGGGAGAATGAACACTGAAGCTTTCTTT
CASSLSWTGRMNTEAFF
>TRBV20-1|TRBD1|-|TRBJ1-2
TGCAGTGCTAGTGACCGGTATGGCAGGGGGCGGCGAGGCTACACCTTC
CSASDRYGRGRRGYTF
>TRBV25-1|-|-|TRBJ1-2
TGTGCCAGCAGGGGCAGGGTCAACTATGGCTACACCTTC
CASRGRVNYGYTF
>TRBV7-2|TRBD1|once|TRBJ1-3
TGTGCCAGCAGCACGCGACAGGGGGAAGGTGGAAACACCATATATTTT
CASSTRQGEGGNTIYF
>TRBV19|-|-|TRBJ1-1
TGTGCCAGTAGTGGAAACACTGAAGCTTTCTTT
CASSGNTEAFF